The source of this T cell receptor (beta chain) is a study of shared clonotypes between healthy human individuals. Study results and caveats: There were few donors, and this limited the genetic and exposure-history diversity represented. In contrast to clonotypes shared by all four donors, non-shared clonotypes had lower generation probabilities.

The J segment lost 0 bases and the V segment lost 7 bases, leaving 7 bases of the junction unmatched. Per the germline V gene, CDR1 is LNHDA and CDR2 is SQIVND (reference sequence). The CDR3 loop spans 15 amino acids. As to this clone: What it binds is unknown.

Original processing notes: Without quality scores, immunoSEQ junctional reads could not be filtered like full-length reads. Repertoires were generated with immunoSEQ multiplex PCR, while TCRdb's copy carries only in-frame clones and drops some. V and J calls and clone size are copied from that table; D and trimming were computed from the DNA. The sample holds under 600,000 clones, approximately 94% seen once. This chain uses TRBV19 with TRBJ2-7, with 9 bases identical to TRBD2. Sequenced material: naive CD4+ T cells sorted from blood. As to subset: CD45RA+ positively selected. The receptor was isolated from a woman in her 30s in good health. CDR3 in DNA: TGTGCCAGTATGAAGGCTAGCGGGACCTCCTACGAGCAGTACTTC. Protein: CASMKASGTSYEQYF.